These 7 T cell receptor beta chains share one sample of origin, sequenced in a study of T cell clonotyping in hematopoietic cell transplantation. The repertoire was sequenced with immunoSEQ multiplex PCR; TCRdb's copy has only in-frame clones and lacks some. Among approximately 30,000 clones listed, 95% were seen once. Input material: peripheral blood mononuclear cells. The receptor set was obtained from a man aged 50 to 59 in good health. Some clones in this sample may be carry-over from other donors' samples.

CDR3 residues: CASSLPGLAAETQYF. CDR3 DNA sequence: TGTGCCAGTAGCTTACCGGGACTAGCTGCCGAGACCCAGTACTTC. V gene TRBV19 combines with J gene TRBJ2-5, with 9 bases identical to TRBD2. The CDR3 is made up of 15 amino acids. Trimming cost V 6 bases and J 5 bases; bases outside gene matches: 10. Per the germline V gene, CDR1 is LNHDA and CDR2 is SQIVND (reference sequence). Complete variable domain (other parts from reference TRBV19 and TRBJ2-5): DGGITQSPKYLFRKEGQNVTLSCEQNLNHDAMYWYRQDPGQGLRLIYYSQIVNDFQKGDIAEGYSVSREKKESFPLTVTSAQKNPTAFYLCASSLPGLAAETQYFGPGTRLLVL.

This clone was observed a handful of times. The chain couples TRBV19 to TRBJ2-2, with 8 bases lining up with TRBD2. Germline V gene data show CDR1 as LNHDA and CDR2 as SQIVND (reference sequence). The CDR3 consists of 13 residues. Trimming removed 11 bases from V and 6 bases from J; junction bases left unmatched: 8. Written as DNA, the CDR3 is TGTGCCTTACAAAGCGGGGGTGCCGGGGAGCTGTTTTTT. Amino acids: CALQSGGAGELFF.

This chain links TRBV30 with TRBJ2-7; 8 nucleotides line up with TRBD1. CDR3 size: 12 residues. The germline V gene has CDR1 GTSNPN and CDR2 SVGIG (reference sequence). The J segment lost 6 bases and the V segment lost 2 bases, leaving 3 bases of the junction unmatched. In DNA, the CDR3 is TGTGCCTGGAGTCGACAGGGGATCGAGCAGTACTTC. Protein sequence: CAWSRQGIEQYF.

The rearrangement links TRBV7-2 to TRBJ2-7, with D tentatively TRBD2 (7 bases). This CDR3 spans 16 amino acids. Trimming pared 5 bases from V and 2 bases from J, leaving 19 bases between. Germline V gene data show CDR1 as SGHTA and CDR2 as FQGNSA. CDR3 amino acids: CASSQGFSSGAYEQYF. DNA for the CDR3: TGTGCCAGCAGCCAGGGGTTCTCTAGCGGCGCCTACGAGCAGTACTTC. The full variable domain, with the rest looked up from reference TRBV7-2 and TRBJ2-7, is GAGVSQSPSNKVTEKGKDVELRCDPISGHTALYWYRQSLGQGLEFLIYFQGNSAPDKSGLPSDRFSAERTGGSVSTLTIQRTQQEDSAVYLCASSQGFSSGAYEQYFGPGTRLTVT.

This rearrangement joins TRBV5-1 to TRBJ1-1; no definite D call. Trimming took off 2 bases at V and 4 bases at J, with 6 bases between the two ends. The germline gives CDR1 SGHRS, CDR2 YFSETQ. The CDR3 has 12 amino acids. CDR3 in amino acids: CASSLSRTEAFF. The CDR3 nucleotides are TGCGCCAGCAGCTTAAGTCGCACTGAAGCTTTCTTT.

This rearrangement joins TRBV5-6 to TRBJ1-1; TRBD1 is a possible D gene (5 bases). Germline V CDR1 and CDR2: SGHDT, YYEEEE. This CDR3 has 14 residues. V was shortened by 1 base and J by 3 bases, with 10 bases between the two germline ends. CDR3 coding DNA: TGTGCCAGCAGCTTGCTGGGGGGGGACACTGAAGCTTTCTTT. Amino acids: CASSLLGGDTEAFF.

The CDR3 nucleotides are TGCGCCAGCAGCCACTCCCACTATGGCTACACCTTC. Protein sequence: CASSHSHYGYTF. The chain has TRBV4-1 and TRBJ1-2; D uncertain. Germline assignment: CDR1 MGHRA and CDR2 YSYEKL. This CDR3 contains 12 residues. V lost 3 bases to trimming and J lost 3 bases, with 5 bases between them.